The source of this TCR beta chain is a study of sequential checkpoint blockade in melanoma (dated by TCRdb to between 2019 and 2020). With regard to the full study: Using 1:1 randomization, the trial assigned patients either to first-line nivolumab followed by ipilimumab (arm A) or to ipilimumab followed by nivolumab (arm B). Maintenance nivolumab was given following each of the two trial sequences. In 60% to 85% of the matched pre- and post-treatment tumor biopsy pairs, both biopsies came from the same lesion. DNA from over 80 pretreatment melanoma tumor samples was subjected to TCRbeta immunosequencing. Around 22 patients had matched tumor biopsies taken before treatment and at week 13, after single-agent nivolumab (arm A) or ipilimumab (arm B). Results the study describes overall, beyond this receptor: Validation of the response-prediction model combining TCR metrics and mutation burden is needed in larger, independent patient cohorts. Small sample sizes and reduced statistical power limited the analyses of tumor T-cell fraction within each arm. Patients with increases in tumor T-cell fraction and clonality by week 13 were approximately 30 times more likely to achieve clinical benefit. In the nivolumab-first arm (arm A), pretreatment tumor TIL clonality was associated with response (P = .04). Tumor T-cell fraction and clonality were correlated with PD-L1 staining and CD8+ T-cell counts, but not with mutational load.

In the paper's terms, the treatment or condition label means: randomized to nivolumab then ipilimumab (arm A) or the reverse (arm B). None of the patients in the trial had previously been given DNA-damaging chemotherapy. CheckMate 064, a randomized, open-label phase II trial of sequential checkpoint blockade, was the source of the samples, all of which came from patients with melanoma. Genomic DNA from formalin-fixed paraffin-embedded (FFPE) tissue samples served as the input for tumor TCR sequencing. The CDR3 sequence holds 12 residues, the cysteine and phenylalanine included. Only the CDR3 DNA is retained, 36 bases long and in frame from the first base. Based on the germline V gene, the CDR1 and CDR2 sequences are MDHEN and SYDVKM. Cut back by 5 bases and 9 bases, the V and J ends lie 11 bases apart. The immunoSEQ Assay was used to immunosequence TCRbeta CDR3 regions from genomic DNA. Before high-throughput sequencing, the genomic DNA was amplified using bias-controlled multiplex PCR. In the source study's methods: To quantify the absolute abundance of each unique TCRbeta CDR3 region, the sequences were collapsed and filtered. Clonality, defined as 1 minus Pielou's evenness, was calculated using only productive rearrangements. Tumor T-cell fraction was computed by normalizing TCRbeta template counts to usable DNA, estimated from several housekeeping genes. A previously published method was used to identify clones with significantly greater frequencies in on-treatment samples than in baseline samples. In its TCRdb copy, this immuneACCESS table keeps in-frame sequences only and misses some clones. Where compared with another copy, unresolved V genes explain less than half of these, and the others have no known cause. From that table come the V and J calls and clone size; the DNA was used to work out D and trimming. For this sample the table gives about 13,000 clones, of which roughly 27% were detected only once. Approximately 17% of the sample belongs to the ten largest clones.

This clone has a handful of counts. The antigen it recognizes is unknown. Per-nucleotide qualities are absent, and no much larger clonotype sits a single base away. Recombination connected TRBV28 to TRBJ1-5; a confident D gene designation cannot be given. The TCR originated in a human donor with melanoma. The sequences come from tumor tissue (inferred from file names), collected from a patient given nivolumab and ipilimumab in sequence. The CDR3 region has the sequence CASSPPRGPQHF. The DNA is TGTGCCAGCAGTCCCCCTCGAGGGCCCCAGCATTTT.